Listed below are T cell receptor beta chains from one sample, sequenced in a study of blood T cell repertoires in COVID-19. Libraries were prepared by immunoSEQ multiplex PCR; TCRdb keeps only in-frame clonotypes and omits some of them. The repertoire holds about 54,000 clones, with under 90% as singletons. Sample: peripheral blood. The receptors shown here come from a man aged 35 to 55 with active COVID-19. The CDR3 runs from the conserved cysteine through the conserved F or W. D genes are given only for firm matches. Rows give clone size only sometimes, using once, few, many, or a class for an expanded clone.

V gene	D gene	clone size	J gene	CDR3 protein	CDR3 DNA
TRBV29-1	NA	few	TRBJ1-1	CSAQTGEAFF	TGCAGCGCCCAGACAGGTGAAGCTTTCTTT
TRBV24-1	NA	once	TRBJ2-5	CATSDWGDGETQYF	TGTGCCACCAGTGATTGGGGGGACGGAGAGACCCAGTACTTC
TRBV9	TRBD2	NA	TRBJ2-3	CASSPVMGLAGGRGTDTQYF	TGTGCCAGCAGCCCCGTAATGGGACTAGCGGGAGGGCGGGGCACAGATACGCAGTATTTT
TRBV12-3/TRBV12-4	NA	NA	TRBJ1-1	CASSLPGNTEAFF	TGTGCCAGCAGTTTACCAGGGAACACTGAAGCTTTCTTT
TRBV7-9	NA	NA	TRBJ1-1	CASSFTNTEAFF	TGTGCCAGCAGCTTCACAAACACTGAAGCTTTCTTT
TRBV28	TRBD2	NA	TRBJ2-7	CASSLGMTAGGTSEGLYEQYF	TGTGCCAGCAGTTTGGGTATGACGGCGGGGGGAACTAGTGAAGGCCTCTACGAGCAGTACTTC
TRBV6-5	NA	once	TRBJ2-7	CASTEAASYEQYF	TGTGCCAGCACCGAGGCCGCTTCCTACGAGCAGTACTTC
TRBV7-8	TRBD2	NA	TRBJ2-1	CASSRSGTSYNEQFF	TGTGCCAGCTCGCGAAGCGGGACCTCCTACAATGAGCAGTTCTTC
TRBV7-9	TRBD1	NA	TRBJ1-3	CASSDRQGAGNTIYF	TGTGCCAGCAGCGATCGACAGGGCGCTGGAAACACCATATATTTT
TRBV6-4	TRBD2	few	TRBJ2-3	CASSDAGTSGSDTQYF	TGTGCCAGCAGTGACGCCGGGACTAGCGGCTCAGATACGCAGTATTTT
TRBV30	NA	many	TRBJ1-3	CAWSTGTSGNTIYF	TGTGCCTGGAGCACAGGGACCTCTGGAAACACCATATATTTT
TRBV19	TRBD2	once	TRBJ2-5	CASGRTYQETQYF	TGTGCCAGCGGGAGGACGTACCAAGAGACCCAGTACTTC
TRBV11-2	TRBD1	NA	TRBJ1-2	CASSSLRDRGHGYTF	TGTGCCAGCAGCTCTCTTCGGGACAGGGGGCACGGCTACACCTTC
TRBV7-9	TRBD2	NA	TRBJ2-7	CASSATSGRVEQYF	TGTGCCAGCAGCGCCACTAGCGGGAGAGTTGAGCAGTACTTC
TRBV9	NA	NA	TRBJ2-1	CASSVGSAPNEQFF	TGTGCCAGCAGCGTAGGGAGTGCCCCCAATGAGCAGTTCTTC
TRBV30	NA	NA	TRBJ1-5	CAWSRSSSVHF	TGTGCCTGGAGCCGGTCGAGCTCCGTACATTTT
TRBV2	TRBD1	once	TRBJ1-1	CASRKTGNNEAFF	TGTGCCAGCAGGAAGACAGGGAATAACGAAGCTTTCTTT
TRBV19	NA	NA	TRBJ1-5	CASSSGGSGQPQHF	TGTGCCAGTAGTAGTGGGGGGTCGGGACAGCCCCAGCATTTT
TRBV7-6	NA	NA	TRBJ1-6	CASSLWGPGPNSPLHF	TGTGCCAGCAGCTTATGGGGGCCGGGGCCAAATTCACCCCTCCACTTT
TRBV10-3	NA	NA	TRBJ2-1	CAISRVGEQGSNNEQFF	TGTGCCATCAGTCGAGTGGGGGAGCAGGGGAGTAACAATGAGCAGTTCTTC
TRBV7-9	TRBD2	NA	TRBJ2-1	CASRVGGSSYNEQFF	TGTGCCAGCAGGGTAGGCGGGAGCTCCTACAATGAGCAGTTCTTC
TRBV9	TRBD2	few	TRBJ2-3	CASSVIPGGDTQYF	TGTGCCAGCAGCGTAATCCCGGGGGGGGATACGCAGTATTTT
TRBV5-1	TRBD1	NA	TRBJ1-1	CASSSRQGGTEAFF	TGCGCCAGCAGCTCTCGACAGGGCGGGACTGAAGCTTTCTTT
TRBV19	TRBD2	NA	TRBJ2-7	CASSTVAGGTYEQYF	TGTGCCAGTAGTACCGTAGCGGGAGGGACCTACGAGCAGTACTTC
TRBV5-4	TRBD1	few	TRBJ1-5	CASSSDRGQQPQHF	TGTGCCAGCAGCTCCGACAGGGGCCAACAGCCCCAGCATTTT
TRBV5-4	TRBD2	once	TRBJ2-7	CASSLEASGGAYEQYF	TGTGCCAGCAGCTTGGAAGCTAGCGGGGGTGCCTACGAGCAGTACTTC
TRBV4-1	TRBD1	NA	TRBJ2-7	CASSLLSGTGYSYEQYF	TGCGCCAGCAGCCTCCTCTCCGGGACAGGTTACTCCTACGAGCAGTACTTC
TRBV7-8	NA	NA	TRBJ2-1	CASSLAGRTNNEQFF	TGTGCCAGCAGCTTAGCTGGGCGTACCAACAATGAGCAGTTCTTC
TRBV10-3	NA	few	TRBJ1-1	CAISRQGGDAEAFF	TGTGCCATCAGCCGGCAGGGAGGTGATGCTGAAGCTTTCTTT
TRBV6-6	TRBD1	NA	TRBJ2-2	CASSRIAGTGVNTGELFF	TGTGCCAGCAGTCGAATCGCCGGGACAGGGGTGAACACCGGGGAGCTGTTTTTT
TRBV5-1	NA	few	TRBJ2-7	CASSYGGGGGEQYF	TGCGCCAGCAGCTATGGCGGAGGGGGGGGCGAGCAGTACTTC
TRBV27	TRBD2	NA	TRBJ2-3	CASSEIAGGPDTQYF	TGTGCCAGCAGTGAAATAGCGGGAGGGCCTGATACGCAGTATTTT
TRBV18	TRBD2	NA	TRBJ2-1	CASSRRLRAGEYNEQFF	TGTGCCAGCTCAAGGAGGCTTCGGGCGGGAGAGTACAATGAGCAGTTCTTC
TRBV2	NA	NA	TRBJ1-2	CASSELTVSGGVGYTF	TGTGCCAGCAGTGAATTGACAGTATCCGGGGGTGTTGGCTACACCTTC
TRBV5-5	NA	NA	TRBJ2-2	CASSFSQGTGELFF	TGTGCCAGCAGCTTTTCACAGGGCACCGGGGAGCTGTTTTTT
TRBV10-3	NA	NA	TRBJ2-3	CAIIDKDTQYF	TGTGCCATCATAGATAAAGATACGCAGTATTTT
TRBV18	NA	NA	TRBJ1-2	CASSLRRDITFYGYTF	TGTGCCAGCTCACTACGCCGGGACATCACATTTTATGGCTACACCTTC
TRBV6-2/TRBV6-3	TRBD1	NA	TRBJ2-7	CASSHPQGGTSYEQYF	TGTGCCAGCAGTCATCCACAGGGGGGTACGTCCTACGAGCAGTACTTC
TRBV11-3	NA	NA	TRBJ1-1	CASSLRGADEAFF	TGTGCCAGCAGCTTACGGGGGGCCGATGAAGCTTTCTTT
TRBV3-1/TRBV3-2	NA	NA	TRBJ1-4	CASSHVRGGLGEKLFF	TGTGCCAGCAGCCATGTCCGAGGAGGGCTTGGTGAAAAACTGTTTTTT
TRBV9	NA	NA	TRBJ2-7	CASSGTGSEQYF	TGTGCCAGCAGCGGAACAGGGTCCGAGCAGTACTTC
TRBV19	NA	NA	TRBJ2-1	CASRRGRAGDEQFF	TGTGCCAGTAGGAGGGGGAGGGCCGGCGATGAGCAGTTCTTC
TRBV10-2	NA	NA	TRBJ1-5	CAPRTGLWDQPQHF	TGCGCCCCTCGAACAGGGTTATGGGATCAGCCCCAGCATTTT
TRBV24-1	NA	NA	TRBJ2-2	CATSAEGYTNTGELFF	TGTGCCACCAGTGCTGAGGGATACACGAACACCGGGGAGCTGTTTTTT
TRBV7-9	NA	NA	TRBJ2-2	CASSLAVVAEQTGELFF	TGTGCCAGCAGCTTAGCGGTTGTAGCGGAGCAAACCGGGGAGCTGTTTTTT
TRBV11-2	NA	NA	TRBJ1-2	CASSSQGIYGYTF	TGTGCCAGCAGCTCACAGGGAATCTATGGCTACACCTTC
TRBV30	TRBD2	NA	TRBJ2-5	CAWSVGGSQETQYF	TGTGCCTGGAGTGTAGGCGGGAGCCAAGAGACCCAGTACTTC
TRBV27	NA	NA	TRBJ2-6	CAVQGGRSGANVLTF	TGTGCCGTCCAGGGTGGGCGCTCTGGGGCCAACGTCCTGACTTTC
TRBV18	NA	NA	TRBJ2-1	CASSLSSYNEQFF	TGTGCCAGCTCACTCAGTTCCTACAATGAGCAGTTCTTC
TRBV19	NA	NA	TRBJ1-1	CASRQVMNTEAFF	TGTGCCAGCAGACAGGTCATGAACACTGAAGCTTTCTTT
TRBV7-6	TRBD2	NA	TRBJ2-5	CASSLTPAGSTQYF	TGTGCCAGCAGCTTAACCCCAGCGGGGTCGACCCAGTACTTC
TRBV6-6	NA	few	TRBJ1-5	CASSYPRTRDNQPQHF	TGTGCCAGCAGTTACCCTCGGACGAGGGACAATCAGCCCCAGCATTTT
TRBV2	TRBD1	few	TRBJ1-2	CASSVRQGVLNGYTF	TGTGCCAGCAGTGTACGACAGGGGGTTTTGAATGGCTACACCTTC
TRBV9	NA	NA	TRBJ1-2	CASSVGPRDYGYTF	TGTGCCAGCAGCGTAGGTCCGAGGGACTATGGCTACACCTTC
TRBV5-6	NA	NA	TRBJ2-1	CASSPGQEQFF	TGTGCCAGCAGCCCTGGACAGGAGCAGTTCTTC
TRBV11-3	TRBD1	NA	TRBJ2-5	CASSRTGAIETQYF	TGTGCCAGCAGCCGGACAGGGGCCATCGAGACCCAGTACTTC
TRBV5-4	NA	NA	TRBJ2-2	CASSQGYSTGELFF	TGTGCCAGCAGCCAGGGCTATTCTACCGGGGAGCTGTTTTTT
TRBV5-6	NA	NA	TRBJ1-5	CASSSSPLGEDGNQPQHF	TGTGCCAGCAGCTCTTCCCCGTTGGGGGAGGATGGCAATCAGCCCCAGCATTTT